This TCR beta chain derives from a study of blood T cell repertoires in COVID-19. Across the whole study: Samples taken during acute and convalescent COVID-19 were collected in the United States, Italy and Spain. From T cells, B-cell-depleted T cells, or PBMCs came the material, which was cDNA or gDNA.

The table lists this clone with a count of one. Authors' data handling: Researchers report that nucleated cell counts were estimated from reference gene primer amplification. The assay was immunoSEQ multiplex PCR, and TCRdb's table has in-frame clones only and misses some. V, J and clone size reflect that table, while D and trimming were determined from the DNA. The table includes some 89,000 clones, around 80% detected once. The CDR3 totals 14 residues. Germline assignment: CDR1 SGHAT and CDR2 FQNNGV. V lost 4 bases and J 4 bases, leaving 10 bases between the germline ends. The clonotype was recovered from a man in his 70s with acute or convalescent COVID-19. V is TRBV11-2 and J is TRBJ2-2; D is ambiguous. Specimen: peripheral blood. In nucleotides, the CDR3 is TGTGCCAGCAGCTCTATCCGTGGCACCGGGGAGCTGTTTTTT. Amino acid sequence: CASSSIRGTGELFF.